These T cell receptor beta chains were read from a single sample in a study of T cell responses to AZD1222 COVID-19 vaccine. The protocol was immunoSEQ multiplex PCR, while the TCRdb copy is restricted to in-frame clones and leaves out a portion. This sample carries about 79,000 clones, 80% of them seen once, and the ten largest clones take roughly a fifth. Material: peripheral blood, obtained on day 0 of AZD1222 vaccination. These receptors were taken from an adult in good health. CDR3s include the opening cysteine and the closing phenylalanine or tryptophan. A D gene is named only where the DNA matches it firmly. The size field is filled for only some rows; it gives once, few, many or a size class.

CDR3 DNA	CDR3 protein	J gene	D gene	clone size	V gene
TGTGCCAGCAGAAAGACATTTACAGGGTACGAGCAGTACTTC	CASRKTFTGYEQYF	TRBJ2-7	.	.	TRBV2
TGTGCCATCAAAGACAGGGCCGCTAACTATGGCTACACCTTC	CAIKDRAANYGYTF	TRBJ1-2	TRBD1	few	TRBV10-3
TGCGCCAGCAGTGAGGCGATGAGACAGGGCGCGCAGTATTTT	CASSEAMRQGAQYF	TRBJ2-3	TRBD1	.	TRBV10-2
TGTGCCAGCACCCTAGCAGGGTCTCGGGAGCAGTTCTTC	CASTLAGSREQFF	TRBJ2-1	.	.	TRBV11-2
TGTGCCAGCAGTGAATTGGCAGGCTCAGGAAACACCATATATTTT	CASSELAGSGNTIYF	TRBJ1-3	.	.	TRBV2
TGTGCCAGCATTGGGGGTATACGTGAAAAACTGTTTTTT	CASIGGIREKLFF	TRBJ1-4	.	.	TRBV28
TGTGCCACCCGGACAGGGGGCAATTCACCCCTCCACTTT	CATRTGGNSPLHF	TRBJ1-6	TRBD1	.	TRBV19
TGTGCCAGCAGTCGACAGGGCACGAGCTCTGGGGCCAACGTCCTGACTTTC	CASSRQGTSSGANVLTF	TRBJ2-6	TRBD1	.	TRBV6-6
TGCGCCAGCAGGCCCCGGGACAGTCGCTATTCAGTCAAAGCTTTCTTT	CASRPRDSRYSVKAFF	TRBJ1-1	TRBD1	.	TRBV5-1
TGTGCCAGCAGTCGACAGGGGGCGCGAAGTGAGACTGAAGCTTTCTTT	CASSRQGARSETEAFF	TRBJ1-1	TRBD1	once	TRBV28
TGTGCCAGCAGCCAGGGGCCCGCAACTAATGAAAAACTGTTTTTT	CASSQGPATNEKLFF	TRBJ1-4	.	.	TRBV4-2
TGTGCCAGCAGCCAGCAGGGAGGGGGTCCCAAAAACATTCAGTACTTC	CASSQQGGGPKNIQYF	TRBJ2-4	.	.	TRBV3-1/TRBV3-2
TGTGCCAGCAGTGCCGGAGACAGGGGAGGGAACACTGAAGCTTTCTTT	CASSAGDRGGNTEAFF	TRBJ1-1	TRBD1	.	TRBV2
TGTGCCAGCAGGTACTGGGGAGATACGCAGTATTTT	CASRYWGDTQYF	TRBJ2-3	.	once	TRBV12-3/TRBV12-4
TGTGCCAGCCTCAAGACTAGCGGGGGGCAAGAGACCCAGTACTTC	CASLKTSGGQETQYF	TRBJ2-5	TRBD2	once	TRBV6-5
TGTGCCAGCAGCTCCTTCTCTAACTATGGCTACACCTTC	CASSSFSNYGYTF	TRBJ1-2	.	.	TRBV7-2
TGTGCCAGCAGACCTGACAAATCCCCGAGCTCCTATAATTCACCCCTCCACTTT	CASRPDKSPSSYNSPLHF	TRBJ1-6	.	.	TRBV2
TGCGCCAGCAGCCAAACCTCCCAGGATGAAAAACTGTTTTTT	CASSQTSQDEKLFF	TRBJ1-4	.	.	TRBV4-1
TGTGCCAGCACTAGGACAGGGGGTTCACCCCTCCACTTT	CASTRTGGSPLHF	TRBJ1-6	TRBD1	.	TRBV6-5
TGTGCCAGCTCCGAGACAGATCTTGGCTACACCTTC	CASSETDLGYTF	TRBJ1-2	.	few	TRBV2
TGTGCCAGCAGTTTAAACAGGGCTTCCTACGAGCAGTACTTC	CASSLNRASYEQYF	TRBJ2-7	.	.	TRBV27
TGCGCCAGCAGCTTGTCTGGCCAGGCGTTCTATGGCTACACCTTC	CASSLSGQAFYGYTF	TRBJ1-2	.	many	TRBV5-1
TGTGCCAGCAGCTTAGTCTACCGGGGAGCGAACACTGAAGCTTTCTTT	CASSLVYRGANTEAFF	TRBJ1-1	.	.	TRBV7-6
TGTGCCAGCAGCGTGGGAGTTTGGGAAGAGACCCAGTACTTC	CASSVGVWEETQYF	TRBJ2-5	.	.	TRBV5-6
TGTGCCAGCAGCCCAGGAATGGCGGAGACCTACTACGAGCAGTACTTC	CASSPGMAETYYEQYF	TRBJ2-7	.	.	TRBV4-2
TGTGCCAGCAGCCATTCCCTGGGCAATCAGCCCCAGCATTTT	CASSHSLGNQPQHF	TRBJ1-5	.	.	TRBV3-1/TRBV3-2
TGCGCCAGCAGCCAAGAACCCGACCCCGGATATCAGCCCCAGCATTTT	CASSQEPDPGYQPQHF	TRBJ1-5	.	.	TRBV4-1
TGTGCCAGCAGTGAGATACAGGGGGGGCAAGAGACCCAGTACTTC	CASSEIQGGQETQYF	TRBJ2-5	.	.	TRBV2
TGTGCCAGCAAGGGACGGATTAATGAAAAACTGTTTTTT	CASKGRINEKLFF	TRBJ1-4	.	.	TRBV12-3/TRBV12-4
TGTGCCAGCAGTGAAGCTCCCGCCTACGAGCAGTACTTC	CASSEAPAYEQYF	TRBJ2-7	.	once	TRBV2
TGTGCCAGCAGCTTAGGTCTCCAAGAGACCCAGTACTTC	CASSLGLQETQYF	TRBJ2-5	.	.	TRBV7-6